These T cell receptor beta chains were read from a single sample in a study of blood T cell repertoires in COVID-19. Sequencing was performed with immunoSEQ multiplex PCR; in TCRdb, only in-frame clones are kept and a portion is missing. The profile covers tens of thousands of clones, with over 85% appearing a single time and just over 9% taken by the ten largest. Input material: peripheral blood. Receptor source: a human donor in a cohort sampled during active COVID-19. CDR3s include the opening cysteine and the closing phenylalanine or tryptophan. A D gene is named only where the DNA matches it firmly. Some rows have no size entry. The others give once, few or many, or a class for an expanded clone.

>TRBJ1-2|.|medium-sized|TRBV9
CASSVGQGPRSGGYTF
TGTGCCAGCAGCGTAGGTCAGGGCCCGCGATCTGGAGGCTACACCTTC
>TRBJ2-2|TRBD1|.|TRBV7-3
CASSLVTGTGAGELFF
TGTGCCAGCAGCTTAGTTACCGGGACAGGGGCCGGGGAGCTGTTTTTT
>TRBJ1-4|TRBD1|.|TRBV3-1/TRBV3-2
CASSPGQVRVEKLFF
TGTGCCAGCAGCCCCGGACAGGTTCGCGTTGAAAAACTGTTTTTT
>TRBJ1-1|.|.|TRBV18
CASSPRTNTEAFF
TGTGCCAGCTCACCGAGAACGAACACTGAAGCTTTCTTT
>TRBJ2-2|.|.|TRBV2
CARGRRPAGELFF
TGTGCCCGAGGGCGCCGGCCGGCGGGGGAGCTGTTTTTT
>TRBJ2-3|.|.|TRBV29-1
CSGAASASTDTQYF
TGCAGCGGGGCAGCTAGCGCAAGCACAGATACGCAGTATTTT
>TRBJ2-7|.|.|TRBV10-3
CAIYQGPPSYEQYF
TGTGCCATATATCAGGGTCCCCCCTCCTACGAGCAGTACTTC
>TRBJ1-3|.|.|TRBV4-1
CASSQVPVRGSGNTIYF
TGCGCCAGCAGCCAAGTTCCAGTCCGAGGGTCTGGAAACACCATATATTTT
>TRBJ2-3|.|.|TRBV9
CASSGQGGTDTQYF
TGTGCCAGCAGCGGTCAGGGTGGCACAGATACGCAGTATTTT
>TRBJ2-3|.|.|TRBV4-3
CASSLGVGTDTQYF
TGCGCCAGCAGCCTAGGAGTAGGCACAGATACGCAGTATTTT
>TRBJ2-2|.|.|TRBV28
CASRRPGFPHARGELFF
TGTGCCAGCAGGCGCCCCGGGTTTCCGCACGCTAGGGGGGAGCTGTTTTTT
>TRBJ1-2|TRBD1|.|TRBV28
CATYILGGDRGREGYTF
TGTGCCACCTATATATTAGGCGGGGACAGGGGGCGCGAGGGCTACACCTTC
>TRBJ2-7|.|.|TRBV28
CASSFFRRYEQYF
TGTGCCAGCAGTTTCTTCCGCAGATACGAGCAGTACTTC